The 30 T cell receptor beta chains reported below all come from one sample, sequenced in a study of molecular identifiers for immune sequencing clone quantification. TCRdb reprocessed the PCR reads via MiXCR and lists one record per CDR3 protein. The data hold 400,000 to 600,000 distinct CDR3 sequences, with about a fifth observed a single time. The material sequenced was naive CD8+ T cells from blood, with Jurkat cell RNA spiked in. Subset reported: FACS-sorted CD8+CD4-CCR7+CD45RA+ naive T cells. These receptor sequences come from a human donor in good health. Some libraries in this study had Jurkat cell RNA spiked in.

On this clonotype: Relative to the germline gene, one junction end is altered; a read error may explain this. The chain recombines TRBV27 with TRBJ1-1; D possibly corresponds to TRBD1 (5 bases). CDR1 is MNHEY, CDR2 SMNVEV, per germline (reference sequence). The CDR3 runs to 15 residues. The CDR3 region has the DNA TGTGCCAGCAGTTTATCTGCGGGACCGGGCACTGAAGCTTCCTTT. It is translated as CASSLSAGPGTEASF.

The DNA for the CDR3 is TGTGCCAGCAGTCTGGGACCGCATAATGAGCAGTTCTTC. This codes for CASSLGPHNEQFF. J is TRBJ2-1 and V is TRBV6-5; D may correspond to TRBD1 or TRBD2 (5 bases each). The length of the CDR3 is 13 residues. The V gene lost 5 bases and the J gene lost 7 bases, with 12 bases spanning the gap. The germline CDR1 and CDR2 sequences are MNHEY and SVGAGI.

On this clonotype itself: Without the conserved terminal phenylalanine or tryptophan, this CDR3 likely stems from a read error. J is TRBJ2-3 and V is TRBV28, with 13 bases matching TRBD2. CDR1 and CDR2 from the germline V gene are MDHEN and SYDVKM. The ends lost 1 base at V and 1 base at J; junction bases unmatched: 5. The CDR3 totals 18 residues. The CDR3 coding sequence is TGTGCCAGCAGTTTATTCGGCGGACTAGCGGGAGGCACAGATACGCAGTATTCT. Amino acids: CASSLFGGLAGGTDTQYS.

The chain joins TRBV7-9 to TRBJ2-3, with TRBD2 matching over 12 bases. The ends lost 5 bases at V and 5 bases at J; junction bases unmatched: 8. CDR1 is SEHNR and CDR2 is FQNEAQ in the germline V gene (reference sequence). The CDR3 totals 16 residues. This chain's CDR3 is CASSTTSGGPKDTQYF. The CDR3 DNA reads TGTGCCAGCAGCACAACTAGCGGGGGGCCGAAAGATACGCAGTATTTT.

Turning to this clonotype: This sequence may be a read error, since a much larger clone differs from it by one base. This sequence joins TRBV24-1 and TRBJ2-1, with unresolved D. The V gene's germline CDR1 is KGHDR and CDR2 SFDVKD. This CDR3 spans 14 amino acids. DNA of the CDR3: TGTGCCACCAGTGACCCGACTTACTACAGTGAGCAGTTCTTC. Translating gives CATSDPTYYSEQFF.

This clonotype was seen many times. J is TRBJ2-7 and V is TRBV27; 7 bases fit TRBD2. With V trimmed by 3 bases and J by 5 bases, 7 bases remained unmatched. The CDR3 is 14 residues long. CDR1 is MNHEY and CDR2 is SMNVEV in the germline V gene (reference sequence). The CDR3 DNA follows: TGTGCCAGCAGTTTGGGTGCGGGAGTCAACGAGCAGTACTTC. Translation gives CASSLGAGVNEQYF.

J is TRBJ2-1 and V is TRBV4-3, with no clear D. The CDR3 sequence is 15 residues long. Germline-derived CDR1 and CDR2 are LGHNA and YSLEER. Trimming left V 0 bases short and J 10 bases short, with 16 bases between. The CDR3 sequence: CASSQDQNPAYEQFF. Here the CDR3 DNA reads TGCGCCAGCAGCCAAGATCAGAACCCTGCATACGAGCAGTTCTTC.

A note on this clonotype: A much larger clone lies one base from this, so it may be a read error. This sequence joins TRBV28 and TRBJ2-7; 9 bases map to TRBD2. CDR1 is MDHEN, CDR2 SYDVKM, per germline. There are 19 residues in the CDR3. The CDR3 sequence: CARSLHRPGVLAGTHEQYF. In nucleotides, the CDR3 is TGTGCCCGCAGTTTGCACCGCCCGGGGGTCCTAGCGGGAACCCACGAGCAGTACTTC.

A few counts support this clonotype. The chain has TRBV12-3 or TRBV12-4 and TRBJ2-3, with 8 bases matching TRBD1. The CDR3 is 15 residues long. V lost 3 bases and J lost 5; bases outside the gene matches: 7. The CDR3 DNA follows: TGTGCCAGCAGTTTGGGGCAGGGGGCCGTAGATACGCAGTATTTT. Its protein product is CASSLGQGAVDTQYF.

This clonotype has more than one count but fewer than ten. This chain uses TRBV15 with TRBJ1-4; D is unclear. The V gene lost 8 bases and the J gene lost 4 bases, with 23 bases spanning the gap. CDR3 size: 17 residues. The V gene's germline CDR1 is LNHNV and CDR2 YYDKDF (reference sequence). CDR3 bases: TGTGCCACCCGTCGGAAGGCCCATGATGCGATTAATGAAAAACTGTTTTTT. The encoded protein is CATRRKAHDAINEKLFF.

There are many counts of this clonotype. The V call is TRBV5-1, the J call TRBJ2-5, with TRBD2 identical over 9 bases. Trimming cost V 1 base and J 0 bases; bases outside gene matches: 1. Germline values: CDR1 SGHRS, CDR2 YFSETQ. The CDR3 runs 15 residues. CDR3 protein: CASSLSGRYQETQYF. For the CDR3, the DNA is TGCGCCAGCAGCTTGAGCGGGAGGTACCAAGAGACCCAGTACTTC.

This clonotype was counted only a few times. This chain uses TRBV7-7 with TRBJ1-5; 7 nucleotides line up with TRBD1. Germline V gives CDR1 SSHAT, CDR2 FNYEAQ (reference sequence). V was clipped by 0 bases and J by 8 bases; unmatched bases: 1. The CDR3 has 13 residues. CDR3 DNA sequence: TGTGCCAGCAGCTTAGCTCAGGGGGAGCCCCAGCATTTT. This codes for CASSLAQGEPQHF. Based on the CDR3 plus reference TRBV7-7 and TRBJ1-5, the full variable domain is GAGVSQSPRYKVTKRGQDVTLRCDPISSHATLYWYQQALGQGPEFLTYFNYEAQPDKSGLPSDRFSAERPEGSISTLTIQRTEQRDSAMYRCASSLAQGEPQHFGDGTRLSIL.

The V gene is TRBV9, the J gene TRBJ2-7; 10 bases are shared with TRBD2. This CDR3 is built from 16 residues. Per the germline V gene, CDR1 is SGDLS and CDR2 is YYNGEE. Trimming removed 0 bases from V and 0 bases from J; junction bases left unmatched: 3. The CDR3 bases are TGTGCCAGCAGCGTAGCTTCTAGCGGGAGCTCCTACGAGCAGTACTTC. This gives the protein CASSVASSGSSYEQYF. The whole variable domain, remainder taken from reference TRBV9 and TRBJ2-7, is DSGVTQTPKHLITATGQRVTLRCSPRSGDLSVYWYQQSLDQGLQFLIQYYNGEERAKGNILERFSAQQFPDLHSELNLSSLELGDSALYFCASSVASSGSSYEQYFGPGTRLTVT.

J is TRBJ1-5 and V is TRBV4-1; D might be TRBD1 (5 bases). CDR1 and CDR2 (germline): MGHRA, YSYEKL. V was cut by 0 bases and J by 5 bases, with 8 bases left in between. The CDR3 spans 14 residues. CDR3 protein: CASSQDMGDQPQHF. The CDR3 coding sequence is TGCGCCAGCAGCCAAGATATGGGGGATCAGCCCCAGCATTTT.

The J gene is TRBJ2-3, the V gene TRBV4-3; 11 bases agree with TRBD2. The CDR3 loop spans 18 amino acids. Germline CDR1 reads LGHNA; CDR2 reads YSLEER. V gave up 1 base and J gave up 2 bases; unmatched junction bases: 8. The CDR3 spells CASSQGFLAGGTTDTQYF. CDR3 bases: TGCGCCAGCAGCCAAGGTTTCCTAGCGGGAGGCACCACAGATACGCAGTATTTT.

As for this clonotype: No DNA is shown, since the ends of the CDR3 on it are uncertain; the CDR3 is the one TCRdb lists. The chain links TRBV27 to TRBJ2-1; TRBD2 is the table's D call and was not checked against the DNA. Germline CDR1 is MNHEY and CDR2 is SMNVEV (reference sequence). Ends included, the CDR3 has 16 residues. CDR3: CASSSSGGSSYNEQFF.

This clonotype was observed at least ten times. CDR3 DNA: TGTGCCAGTAGTATAGGGGGGCTCCCCCAGCATTTT. Amino acid sequence: CASSIGGLPQHF. The chain joins TRBV19 to TRBJ1-5, with D possibly matching TRBD1 (6 bases). The CDR3 runs 12 residues. From germline, CDR1 is LNHDA and CDR2 SQIVND (reference sequence). Trimming left V 1 base short and J 10 bases short, with 8 bases between.

This clonotype was counted ten times or more. V gene TRBV14 combines with J gene TRBJ2-1; D possibly corresponds to TRBD2 (6 bases). This CDR3 contains 14 residues. The V end lost 3 bases, the J end lost 13 bases, and 19 bases lay between the germline ends. The germline gives CDR1 SGHDN, CDR2 FVKESK. Here the CDR3 DNA reads TGTGCCAGCAGCCAGATCACGGACTACGGGCCCCAGTTCTTC. This encodes CASSQITDYGPQFF.

A note on this clonotype: This could be a read error, since a much larger clone is one nucleotide away. The chain carries TRBV5-3 and TRBJ2-7; 14 bases are shared with TRBD2. TRBV5-3 is known as an ORF, though its function is uncertain. The CDR3 is 15 amino acids. CDR3 sequence reads: CASRMTSGGAGEQHF. The CDR3, as DNA: TGTGCCAGCAGAATGACTAGCGGGGGGGCTGGTGAGCAGCACTTC.

This clonotype was counted only a few times. With a much larger clone just one base away, this may be a read error. The V gene is TRBV6-5, the J gene TRBJ2-7, with unresolved D. Trimming shortened V by 4 bases and J by 4 bases, and 17 bases separated the two germline ends. The germline V gene has CDR1 MNHEY and CDR2 SVGAGI. The CDR3 consists of 15 residues. In DNA form, the CDR3 reads TGTGCCAGCAGTTTAGCTCAGGCCCAATTGTACGAGCAGTACTTC. As protein: CASSLAQAQLYEQYF.

CDR3 sequence: CASGPSAGTGIYF. In DNA form, the CDR3 reads TGTGCTAGTGGTCCTTCCGCGGGGACAGGAATCTACTTC. The gene calls are TRBV12-5 and TRBJ2-7; 8 bases map to TRBD1. The CDR3 extends over 13 amino acids. CDR1 and CDR2 (germline): LGHNT, FRNRAP. V lost 5 bases to trimming and J lost 13 bases; unmatched junction nucleotides: 13.

Regarding this clonotype: This likely comes from a read error, as the CDR3 has no conserved phenylalanine or tryptophan at its end. The J gene is TRBJ1-1, the V gene TRBV7-2; TRBD1 matches 8 bases. CDR1 and CDR2 from the germline V gene are SGHTA and FQGNSA. V lost 4 bases, J lost 11 bases, and 12 bases stayed unmatched. This CDR3 comprises 14 residues. The CDR3 here is CASSSDRASLWAFS. The CDR3 DNA sequence: TGTGCCAGCAGCTCGGACAGGGCCAGCCTTTGGGCTTTCTCT.

Many counts were recorded for this clonotype. The rearrangement joins TRBV5-4 to TRBJ2-7, with 11 bases matching TRBD2. The V gene's germline CDR1 is SGHNT and CDR2 YYREEE (reference sequence). The CDR3 runs to 18 residues. V was clipped by 4 bases and J by 7 bases; unmatched bases: 19. The CDR3 nucleotides are TGTGCCAGCAGCCCTAACCCTTCGCTAGCGGGGGGTGGCTTGGAGCAGTACTTC. Amino acid sequence: CASSPNPSLAGGGLEQYF.

The chain employs TRBV12-3 or TRBV12-4 and TRBJ2-3; 9 nucleotides match TRBD1. The CDR3 loop spans 15 amino acids. V trimming: 6 bases; J trimming: 6 bases; junction bases outside the gene matches: 10. CDR3 region: CASRPGQGPQDTQYF. CDR3 coding DNA: TGTGCCAGCAGACCGGGACAGGGACCTCAGGATACGCAGTATTTT.

This clonotype was seen only a few times. The V and J genes are TRBV14 and TRBJ2-2; 12 bases line up with TRBD2. The CDR3 is 17 residues long. The trim removed 4 bases at V and 0 bases at J, leaving 3 bases unmatched. Germline V gene data show CDR1 as SGHDN and CDR2 as FVKESK. The CDR3 region has the DNA TGTGCCAGCAGCCTACTAGCGGGGGGACCGAACACCGGGGAGCTGTTTTTT. Residues: CASSLLAGGPNTGELFF.

Remarks on this clonotype: This may be a read error: a much more frequent sequence differs by one nucleotide. The V call is TRBV6-6, the J call TRBJ2-1; no definite D call. The CDR3 totals 12 residues. Germline V CDR1 and CDR2: MNHNY, SVGAGI (reference sequence). CDR3 sequence reads: CAGSYNGDEQFF. The CDR3 nucleotides read TGTGCCGGCAGTTATAACGGTGATGAGCAGTTCTTC.

About this clonotype: This may come from a read error, since a much larger clone is one base off. The chain uses TRBV14 and TRBJ2-3; TRBD2 is a possible D gene (6 bases). V was clipped by 0 bases and J by 2 bases, with 15 bases between them. Per the germline V gene, CDR1 is SGHDN and CDR2 is FVKESK. This CDR3 spans 17 amino acids. CDR3 nucleotides: TGTGCCAGCAGCCAAGACCGACTAGTGGGTCTCACAGATACGCAGTATTTT. Its protein product is CASSQDRLVGLTDTQYF.

This chain joins TRBV4-1 and TRBJ2-3; 8 bases agree with TRBD2. V was clipped by 4 bases and J by 0 bases; unmatched bases: 6. This CDR3 contains 16 residues. Germline CDR1 reads MGHRA; CDR2 reads YSYEKL. The CDR3 DNA reads as TGCGCCAGCAGCCCGGCGGGGGGATCTAGCACAGATACGCAGTATTTT. Amino acids: CASSPAGGSSTDTQYF.

This clonotype was seen at least ten times. The chain uses TRBV20-1 and TRBJ2-7; unclear D gene. Germline CDR1 DFQATT, CDR2 SNEGSKA (reference sequence). This CDR3 comprises 14 residues. With 5 bases removed from V and 0 bases from J, the gap between germline ends came to 14 bases. CDR3 in amino acids: CSASMESSSYEQYF. The DNA of the CDR3 is TGCAGTGCTTCGATGGAGTCCTCCTCCTACGAGCAGTACTTC.

This sequence joins TRBV2 and TRBJ1-1; D gene unclear. CDR1 and CDR2 from the germline V gene are SNHLY and FYNNEI. The V end lost 3 bases, the J end lost 4 bases, and 18 bases lay between the germline ends. The CDR3 spans 16 residues. This CDR3 reads CASSEVLGYKGTEAFF. The CDR3 DNA reads as TGTGCCAGCAGTGAGGTGTTGGGTTACAAGGGCACTGAAGCTTTCTTT.